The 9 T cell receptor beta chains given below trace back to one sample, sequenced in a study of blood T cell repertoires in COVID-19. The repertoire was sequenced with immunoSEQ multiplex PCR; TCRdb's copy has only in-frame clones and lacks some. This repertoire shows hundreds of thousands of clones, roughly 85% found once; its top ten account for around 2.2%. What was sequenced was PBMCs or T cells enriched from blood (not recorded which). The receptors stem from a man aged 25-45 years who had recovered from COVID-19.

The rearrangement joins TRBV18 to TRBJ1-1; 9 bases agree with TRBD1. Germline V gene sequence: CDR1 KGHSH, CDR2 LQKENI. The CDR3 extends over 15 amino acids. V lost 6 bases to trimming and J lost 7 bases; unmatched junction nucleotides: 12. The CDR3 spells CASSLSGTGLGEAFF. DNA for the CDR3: TGTGCCAGCTCTCTCTCCGGGACAGGGTTAGGTGAAGCTTTCTTT.

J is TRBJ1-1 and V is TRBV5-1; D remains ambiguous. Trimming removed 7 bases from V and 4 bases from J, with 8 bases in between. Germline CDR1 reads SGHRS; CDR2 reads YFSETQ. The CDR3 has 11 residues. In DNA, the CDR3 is TGCGCCAGCGGCGAGGGCACTGAAGCTTTCTTT. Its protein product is CASGEGTEAFF.

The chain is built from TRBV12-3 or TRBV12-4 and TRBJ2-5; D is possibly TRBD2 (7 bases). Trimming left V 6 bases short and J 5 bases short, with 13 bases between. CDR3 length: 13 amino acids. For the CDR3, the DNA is TGTGCCAGCAGGTTCGGGGGGCGGGAGACCCAGTACTTC. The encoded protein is CASRFGGRETQYF.

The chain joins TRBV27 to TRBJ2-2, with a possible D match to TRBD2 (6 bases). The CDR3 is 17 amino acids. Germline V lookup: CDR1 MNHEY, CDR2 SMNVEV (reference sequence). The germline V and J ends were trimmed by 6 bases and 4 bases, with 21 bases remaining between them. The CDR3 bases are TGTGCCAGCAGGGGAGTGGGTTGGGGGGAACGCACCGGGGAGCTGTTTTTT. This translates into CASRGVGWGERTGELFF.

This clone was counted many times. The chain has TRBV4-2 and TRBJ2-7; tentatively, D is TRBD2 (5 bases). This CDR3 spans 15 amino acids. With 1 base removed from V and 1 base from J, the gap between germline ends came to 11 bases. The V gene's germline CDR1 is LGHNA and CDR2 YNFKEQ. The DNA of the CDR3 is TGTGCCAGCAGCCAAGGGCCGGGGATTTCCTACGAGCAGTACTTC. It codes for CASSQGPGISYEQYF.

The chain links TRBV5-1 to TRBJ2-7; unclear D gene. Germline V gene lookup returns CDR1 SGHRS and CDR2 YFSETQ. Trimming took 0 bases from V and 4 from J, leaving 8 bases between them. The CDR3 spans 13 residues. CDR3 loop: CASSLVFPYEQYF. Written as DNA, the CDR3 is TGCGCCAGCAGCTTGGTCTTCCCGTACGAGCAGTACTTC.

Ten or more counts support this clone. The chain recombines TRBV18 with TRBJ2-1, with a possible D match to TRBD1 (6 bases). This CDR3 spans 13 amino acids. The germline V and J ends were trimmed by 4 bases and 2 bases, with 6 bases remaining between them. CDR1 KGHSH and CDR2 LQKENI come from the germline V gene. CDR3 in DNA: TGTGCCAGCTCACAGGGGGCCTACAATGAGCAGTTCTTC. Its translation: CASSQGAYNEQFF.

The CDR3 sequence: CASSVAAGGYEQYF. Here the CDR3 DNA reads TGTGCCAGCAGCGTAGCGGCAGGGGGCTACGAGCAGTACTTC. J is TRBJ2-7 and V is TRBV9, with TRBD1 identical over 7 bases. The CDR3 covers 14 residues. Germline loops: CDR1 SGDLS, CDR2 YYNGEE. V was pared by 0 bases and J by 3 bases, with 3 bases of the junction left unmatched.

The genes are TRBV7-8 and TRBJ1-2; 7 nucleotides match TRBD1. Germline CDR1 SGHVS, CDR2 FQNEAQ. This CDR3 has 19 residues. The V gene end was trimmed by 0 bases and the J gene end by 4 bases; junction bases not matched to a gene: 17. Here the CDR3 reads CASSLADLGGTVAGYGYTF. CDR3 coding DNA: TGTGCCAGCAGCTTAGCGGACCTAGGGGGGACAGTCGCGGGCTATGGCTACACCTTC.